The 20 T cell receptor beta chains below were found in one sample sequenced in a study of blood T cell repertoires in COVID-19 (TCRdb year 2020). The library was produced with the immunoSEQ multiplex PCR assay. This is the immuneACCESS table as TCRdb keeps it, with only in-frame sequences that have V and J called. A part of the clones is gone; compared with another copy, unresolved V genes explain less than half, and the rest is unexplained. The sample table contains just over 350,000 clones; only one count was recorded for more than 85% of them. The ten largest make up 2.5% to 3.5% of the sample. Sequenced: PBMCs or T cells enriched from blood (not recorded which). These receptor sequences come from a woman aged 25 to 39 who had recovered from COVID-19.

The chain joins TRBV12-3 or TRBV12-4 to TRBJ2-1; D ambiguous. The germline V and J ends were trimmed by 9 bases and 9 bases, with 12 bases remaining between them. The CDR3 has 11 amino acids. CDR3 in amino acids: CASAGGVEQFF. Here the CDR3 DNA reads TGTGCCAGTGCTGGCGGAGTTGAGCAGTTCTTC.

This chain uses TRBV7-9 with TRBJ2-1; tentatively, D is TRBD2 (5 bases). The germline V gene encodes CDR1 SEHNR and CDR2 FQNEAQ (reference sequence). The CDR3 runs 15 residues. V lost 3 bases to trimming and J lost 0 bases, with 9 bases between them. The CDR3 loop is CASSFSGSSYNEQFF. The CDR3 bases are TGTGCCAGCAGCTTTAGTGGGAGCTCCTACAATGAGCAGTTCTTC. Variable domain in full (rest from reference TRBV7-9 and TRBJ2-1): DTGVSQNPRHKITKRGQNVTFRCDPISEHNRLYWYRQTLGQGPEFLTYFQNEAQLEKSRLLSDRFSAERPKGSFSTLEIQRTEQGDSAMYLCASSFSGSSYNEQFFGPGTRLTVL.

There are a few counts of this clone. The CDR3, as DNA: TGTGCCAGCAGGCGGGACAGGGCCTCCGTTCTGGGGCAGCCCCAGCATTTT. Translation gives CASRRDRASVLGQPQHF. V is TRBV28 and J is TRBJ1-5; 9 nucleotides line up with TRBD1. Trimming removed 6 bases from V and 7 bases from J; junction bases left unmatched: 16. The CDR3 has 17 residues. Looked up from germline, CDR1 is MDHEN and CDR2 is SYDVKM.

This clone was seen a single time. J is TRBJ2-7 and V is TRBV20-1; TRBD2 is a possible D gene (6 bases). Between the trimmed V and J ends, which lost 3 bases and 5 bases, there was a span of 8 bases. This CDR3 has 11 residues. The germline gives CDR1 DFQATT, CDR2 SNEGSKA (reference sequence). The CDR3 sequence is CSASGSNEQYF. Here the CDR3 DNA reads TGCAGTGCTAGCGGGAGTAACGAGCAGTACTTC.

V gene TRBV2 combines with J gene TRBJ1-6; D gene ambiguous. V lost 3 bases, J lost 9 bases, and 12 bases lay in between. Germline V gene lookup returns CDR1 SNHLY and CDR2 FYNNEI. The CDR3 has 14 residues. The CDR3 coding sequence is TGTGCCAGCAGTGACGAACTATTAGGTTCACCCCTCCACTTT. Translating gives CASSDELLGSPLHF.

The chain combines TRBV6-5 with TRBJ1-2; 8 nucleotides match TRBD1. V shed 0 bases, J shed 5 bases, and the junction held 5 bases outside the gene matches. Germline lookup yields CDR1 MNHEY and CDR2 SVGAGI. This CDR3 has 15 amino acids. CDR3 loop: CASSYSTGEGYGYTF. CDR3 coding DNA: TGTGCCAGCAGTTACTCGACAGGGGAGGGATATGGCTACACCTTC.

Note on this clone: This CDR3 is also generated by other DNA sequences in the sample. The chain employs TRBV7-9 and TRBJ1-4; 7 bases fit TRBD1. Germline CDR1 reads SEHNR; CDR2 reads FQNEAQ (reference sequence). This CDR3 has 14 residues. The ends lost 1 base at V and 4 bases at J; junction bases unmatched: 0. The CDR3 DNA reads TGTGCCAGCAGCTTAGACAGGGGTAATGAAAAACTGTTTTTT. Residues: CASSLDRGNEKLFF.

V usage is TRBV19 and J usage is TRBJ1-1; a possible D gene is TRBD1 (5 bases). This CDR3 spans 16 amino acids. The V end lost 3 bases, the J end lost 1 base, and 15 bases lay between the germline ends. Germline CDR1 and CDR2: LNHDA and SQIVND (reference sequence). This CDR3 is CASSIGGGVGNTEAFF. CDR3 DNA sequence: TGTGCCAGTAGTATCGGGGGGGGAGTCGGGAACACTGAAGCTTTCTTT.

The chain employs TRBV5-4 and TRBJ2-1; 8 bases align to TRBD1. This CDR3 region has 14 residues. J lost 10 bases, V lost 0 bases, and 6 bases had no gene match. CDR1 is SGHNT, CDR2 YYREEE, per germline (reference sequence). The CDR3 DNA follows: TGTGCCAGCAGCTTGGGACAGGGGAGTTTCGAGCAGTTCTTC. Translating gives CASSLGQGSFEQFF.

This chain uses TRBV15 with TRBJ1-4; 8 bases map to TRBD1. CDR3 size: 14 residues. The germline gives CDR1 LNHNV, CDR2 YYDKDF (reference sequence). J gave up 5 bases and V 8 bases, and 7 bases lay outside the gene matches. For the CDR3, the DNA is TGTGCCACCGCTTCCAGGACAGGGAATGAAAAACTGTTTTTT. Its translation: CATASRTGNEKLFF.

V gene TRBV4-1 combines with J gene TRBJ2-3; 11 bases are a match to TRBD2. The CDR3 extends over 18 amino acids. Trimming removed 3 bases from V and 4 bases from J; junction bases left unmatched: 12. Germline assignment: CDR1 MGHRA and CDR2 YSYEKL. The CDR3 bases are TGCGCCAGCAGCCATTCCCCTACTAGCGGGAGAACCTCAGATACGCAGTATTTT. It yields the protein CASSHSPTSGRTSDTQYF.

In DNA form, the CDR3 reads TGCGCCAGCAGCCAAGATGATAGATCAGGTTCCTACGAGCAGTACTTC. This codes for CASSQDDRSGSYEQYF. The chain links TRBV4-1 to TRBJ2-7; D ambiguous. Germline CDR1 MGHRA, CDR2 YSYEKL. The CDR3 runs to 16 residues. Trimming removed 0 bases from V and 1 base from J, with 13 bases in between.

The count of this clone is one. The gene calls are TRBV5-3 and TRBJ2-5; maybe TRBD2 (6 bases). TRBV5-3 is identified as an open reading frame with a role that is uncertain. V shed 0 bases and J shed 2 bases, with 8 bases lying between them. The CDR3 is 14 amino acids. The CDR3 bases are TGTGCCAGAAGCTTGGTGCGGGGTCAAGAGACCCAGTACTTC. Translated, it gives CARSLVRGQETQYF.

In its sample, this clone was seen once. The chain recombines TRBV3-1 (or the pseudogene TRBV3-2) with TRBJ2-7, with 12 bases identical to TRBD1. V shed 5 bases, J shed 1 base, and the junction held 6 bases outside the gene matches. CDR1 is LGHDT, CDR2 YNNKEL, per germline (reference sequence). The CDR3 covers 16 residues. The CDR3 bases are TGTGCCAGCAGCGGGACAGGGGGCGTAATATCCTACGAGCAGTACTTC. Amino acid sequence: CASSGTGGVISYEQYF.

The rearrangement joins TRBV3-1 (or the pseudogene TRBV3-2) to TRBJ2-2, with 13 bases aligning to TRBD2. Germline V gene lookup returns CDR1 LGHDT and CDR2 YNNKEL (reference sequence). The CDR3 contains 18 residues. V gave up 3 bases and J gave up 5 bases; unmatched junction bases: 9. As DNA, the CDR3 is TGTGCCAGCAGCCATCTCGGACTAGCGGGGGCTGGGACCGGGGAGCTGTTTTTT. Residues: CASSHLGLAGAGTGELFF.

The V and J genes are TRBV29-1 and TRBJ1-5, with D perhaps TRBD1 (6 bases). The germline CDR1 and CDR2 sequences are SQVTM and ANQGSEA. V was shortened by 1 base and J by 2 bases, with 6 bases between the two germline ends. This CDR3 has 13 amino acids. This chain's CDR3 is CSVEAGGNQPQHF. The CDR3 DNA sequence: TGCAGCGTTGAAGCAGGGGGCAATCAGCCCCAGCATTTT.

This chain links TRBV7-8 with TRBJ2-3, with D unclear. Germline V gene data show CDR1 as SGHVS and CDR2 as FQNEAQ. The CDR3 consists of 12 residues. V lost 4 bases and J 6 bases, leaving 8 bases between the germline ends. The CDR3 sequence: CASSSVVDTQYF. CDR3 bases: TGTGCCAGCAGCTCCGTCGTCGATACGCAGTATTTT.

CDR3 sequence reads: CASSQVVLNTEAFF. The CDR3 DNA sequence: TGCGCCAGCAGCCAAGTCGTCCTAAACACTGAAGCTTTCTTT. The chain recombines TRBV4-1 with TRBJ1-1; D is uncertain. Trimming removed 1 base from V and 2 bases from J, with 8 bases in between. This CDR3 is 14 amino acids long. Germline CDR1 and CDR2: MGHRA and YSYEKL.

CDR3 coding DNA: TGTGCCATCAGCCGGGATTTGGGCAGCGCGGGGGAGACCCAGTACTTC. Translated: CAISRDLGSAGETQYF. V usage is TRBV10-3 and J usage is TRBJ2-5, with D tentatively TRBD2 (6 bases). Between the trimmed V and J ends, which lost 6 bases and 5 bases, there was a span of 22 bases. Per the germline V gene, CDR1 is ENHRY and CDR2 is SYGVKD. CDR3 length equals 16 residues.

This sequence joins TRBV10-1 and TRBJ2-7; D unclear. V lost 0 bases, J lost 7 bases, and 10 bases lay in between. This CDR3 comprises 13 residues. Germline V lookup: CDR1 WNHNN, CDR2 SYGVQD (reference sequence). CDR3 region: CASSESLLREQYF. The CDR3 bases are TGCGCCAGCAGTGAGTCATTACTTCGGGAGCAGTACTTC.